This TCR beta chain was found in a study of shared clonotypes between healthy human individuals (dated by TCRdb to between 2020 and 2021). Background for the entire study: The cohort included three men and a couple of women between 18 and 49 years of age. For each donor, three plates each were used for CD4 naive and CD4 memory, two plates were used for CD8 naive, and one plate was used for CD8 memory. Leukapheresis yielded between about 0.9 and 8.9 billion PBMCs per donor. Libraries were prepared and TCR repertoires were sequenced by different laboratories using diverse techniques, in order to increase sequencing depth and limit assay-specific biases. Blood TCR repertoires of about five healthy adults were deeply sequenced to estimate repertoire size and the extent of clonotype sharing between individuals.

CD8 naive samples were obtained by positive selection for CCR7 among CD45RO-negative cells, yielding a CD45RA+CCR7+ population from which TemRA cells were excluded. The donors were healthy, HIV-negative adults with no recently reported acute infections or vaccinations. Only Caucasian adults living in Nashville, Tennessee, USA were represented among the donors. Blood was collected by leukapheresis, and PBMCs were isolated by Ficoll-Histopaque density gradient centrifugation and then cryopreserved in liquid nitrogen vapor phase. Analytical flow cytometry was used to check the purity and quantity of each magnetically sorted T cell population. From each sorted fraction, genomic DNA was isolated and quantified by UV absorbance on a Nanodrop 2000c. The junction shows trimming of 5 bases on V and 6 bases on J, and the gene matches do not reach 12 bases of it. The CDR3 runs 16 amino acids, cysteine and phenylalanine included. The CDR3 DNA has 48 bases and is translated from base 1. In the germline V gene, CDR1 corresponds to SGDLS and CDR2 to YYNGEE.

The investigation overall reported the following: Pairwise subsampling indicated that sequencing depth was expected to affect the degree of clonotype sharing among donors. Sampling was limited to blood, and TCR repertoires in tissue likely differ from TCR repertoires in blood. Higher generation probabilities were observed for clonotypes shared by all four sorted-subset donors than for non-shared clonotypes. Sharing across a handful of donors was observed for around 5% of naive CD4, under 4% of naive CD8, 2.3% of memory CD4, and 0.4% of memory CD8 clonotypes. Even with the large sequencing depth, rarefaction of the sorted-subset datasets indicated that sequencing was incomplete. Estimated clonotype richness was generally larger for naive than for memory subsets. Because the study included a small number of donors, the genetic and exposure-history diversity represented was limited.

TCR CDR3 regions were amplified from genomic DNA by multiplex PCR using the deep immunoSEQ assay. Genomic DNA extracted from each cell subset was distributed evenly over all wells of several immunoSEQ 96-well plates, and each plate served as one replicate. For sorted subsets, 200 to 250 ng of genomic DNA, equivalent to around 31,000 T cell genomes, went into each replicate PCR. Purified libraries were quantified with a Qubit 3.0 fluorometer, sized on a Bioanalyzer 2100, and re-quantified with the KAPA Library Quantification kit. Each immunoSEQ 96-well plate was sequenced on its own single-read 150-cycle Illumina NextSeq 550 flow cell. As for the authors' bioinformatics: Because the immunoSEQ output included only junctional sequences and no quality scores, the filtering could not be the same as the filtering used for full-length reads. Sequences were annotated with PyIR, a Python wrapper for IgBLAST v1.9, using IMGT germline references to assign V/J genes and CDR3. Any read was removed if the V/J assignment was weak (E-value above 1e-6), the CDR3 was missing, or the read contained stop codons, out-of-frame junctions, or ambiguous translated residues. A V3J clonotype was defined by an identical inferred V gene, J gene, and CDR3 amino acid sequence. Percentage overlap between repertoires was calculated by dividing the number of shared unique clonotypes by the size of the smaller repertoire. Repertoire richness was assessed with RTK rarefaction, the Chao1 estimator, and Recon v2.1 estimates of unobserved clonotypes. OLGA was used to compute generation probabilities for all TCRbeta clonotypes that the gDNA method yielded from a few donors. In its TCRdb copy, this immuneACCESS table keeps in-frame sequences only and misses some clones. Where compared with another copy, unresolved V genes explain less than half of these, and the others have no known cause. That table gives V, J and clone size, and the DNA gave D and trimming. The sample yields 750,000 to 1,000,000 clones; 80% to 95% were counted once. Together, the top ten hold approximately 25% of the sample.

Of note for this clone: It lacks a known antigen. Qualities for individual bases were not recorded, and no much larger clone is one base off.

The origin of this receptor is a man under 40 in good health. The chain is encoded by TRBV9 joined to TRBJ2-1; a stretch of 9 junction bases matches TRBD2. The sample comprised naive CD8+ T cells sorted from blood. The intended sense of this specimen's cell subset or site label: CD45RA+CCR7+. CDR3 loop: CASSVSGRTHGNEQFF. The DNA is TGTGCCAGCAGTGTTAGCGGGAGAACCCATGGCAATGAGCAGTTCTTC.